Each of the 26 T cell receptor beta chains below was sequenced from the same sample in a study of blood T cell repertoires in COVID-19. The data were produced by immunoSEQ multiplex PCR, yet TCRdb's version contains in-frame clones alone and is incomplete. The table includes about 140,000 clones, approximately 81% detected once. Sequenced material: PBMCs or T cells enriched from blood (not recorded which). These receptors were obtained from a man aged 35 to 55 with acute COVID-19.

This sequence joins TRBV19 and TRBJ1-1; D is uncertain. CDR3 length: 15 residues. CDR1 and CDR2 (germline): LNHDA, SQIVND (reference sequence). The germline V and J ends were trimmed by 0 bases and 6 bases, with 14 bases remaining between them. CDR3 region: CASSIEASRGSEAFF. CDR3 in DNA: TGTGCCAGTAGTATAGAGGCTAGTCGGGGTTCTGAAGCTTTCTTT. Supplemented by reference TRBV19 and TRBJ1-1, the full variable domain reads DGGITQSPKYLFRKEGQNVTLSCEQNLNHDAMYWYRQDPGQGLRLIYYSQIVNDFQKGDIAEGYSVSREKKESFPLTVTSAQKNPTAFYLCASSIEASRGSEAFFGQGTRLTVV.

The chain is built from TRBV5-1 and TRBJ2-2, with 8 bases that match TRBD2. This CDR3 has 16 residues. Germline V gives CDR1 SGHRS, CDR2 YFSETQ. The ends lost 4 bases at V and 3 bases at J; junction bases unmatched: 8. The CDR3 bases are TGCGCCAGCAGCCAGGGAGCGGGAGAGGACACCGGGGAGCTGTTTTTT. It encodes CASSQGAGEDTGELFF.

This CDR3 reads CASSIVRGGELFF. The CDR3 nucleotides read TGTGCCAGTAGTATTGTCCGAGGCGGGGAGCTGTTTTTT. The chain recombines TRBV19 with TRBJ2-2; D unclear. V was shortened by 3 bases and J by 7 bases, with 9 bases between the two germline ends. Germline V gene sequence: CDR1 LNHDA, CDR2 SQIVND (reference sequence). The CDR3 has 13 residues. Complete variable domain (other parts from reference TRBV19 and TRBJ2-2): DGGITQSPKYLFRKEGQNVTLSCEQNLNHDAMYWYRQDPGQGLRLIYYSQIVNDFQKGDIAEGYSVSREKKESFPLTVTSAQKNPTAFYLCASSIVRGGELFFGEGSRLTVL.

The chain combines TRBV10-3 with TRBJ2-5; D unresolved. CDR3 length: 13 amino acids. V was trimmed by 2 bases and J by 2 bases, leaving 6 bases between them. In germline, CDR1 is ENHRY, CDR2 SYGVKD. The CDR3 sequence is CAISEGRQETQYF. The CDR3 nucleotides read TGTGCCATCAGTGAGGGCAGACAAGAGACCCAGTACTTC.

The chain combines TRBV20-1 with TRBJ2-7; 12 bases map to TRBD2. The CDR3 length is 16 residues. After removal of 3 bases from V and 1 base from J, the junction contained 7 bases not matched to a gene. CDR1 and CDR2 (germline): DFQATT, SNEGSKA (reference sequence). CDR3 coding DNA: TGCAGTGCTAGTTCTCCGACTAGCGGGGGTTCCTACGAGCAGTACTTC. It yields the protein CSASSPTSGGSYEQYF.

The chain links TRBV19 to TRBJ1-2; 9 bases line up with TRBD1. CDR1 is LNHDA, CDR2 SQIVND, per germline (reference sequence). The V and J ends lost 5 bases and 4 bases, in that order; junction bases with no gene match: 8. This CDR3 comprises 15 residues. The CDR3 reads CASSLQGQGFYGYTF. The CDR3 bases are TGTGCCAGTAGTCTGCAGGGACAGGGCTTCTATGGCTACACCTTC.

V and J are TRBV12-3 or TRBV12-4 and TRBJ1-3; D ambiguous. Trimming shortened V by 8 bases and J by 4 bases, and 6 bases separated the two germline ends. This CDR3 comprises 11 residues. CDR3 DNA sequence: TGTGCCAGCCACAGAGGAAACACCATATATTTT. This gives the protein CASHRGNTIYF.

The rearrangement joins TRBV4-3 to TRBJ1-2; unclear D gene. The CDR3 length is 13 residues. V was clipped by 0 bases and J by 4 bases, with 6 bases between them. Germline V lookup: CDR1 LGHNA, CDR2 YSLEER. The CDR3 bases are TGCGCCAGCAGCCAAGACCAGATCTATGGCTACACCTTC. Its protein is CASSQDQIYGYTF.

The chain has TRBV5-5 and TRBJ1-1; D is undetermined. Trimming stripped 4 bases from V and 0 bases from J, with 13 bases between. CDR3 length: 15 residues. The germline V gene encodes CDR1 SGHKS and CDR2 YYEKEE (reference sequence). CDR3 nucleotides: TGTGCCAGCAGCCGGACTGGCGATATGAACACTGAAGCTTTCTTT. Encoded protein: CASSRTGDMNTEAFF.

This chain joins TRBV6-2 or TRBV6-3 and TRBJ1-1; 7 bases fit TRBD1. Per the germline V gene, CDR1 is MNHEY and CDR2 is SVGEGT. The CDR3 totals 13 residues. V gave up 2 bases and J gave up 6 bases; unmatched junction bases: 3. DNA for the CDR3: TGTGCCAGCAGTTACCTGCAGGGGGCTGAAGCTTTCTTT. As protein: CASSYLQGAEAFF.

The chain links TRBV4-3 to TRBJ2-1; 16 positions agree with TRBD2. V dropped 4 bases and J dropped 7; count of bases not matched to a gene: 7. CDR1 LGHNA and CDR2 YSLEER come from the germline V gene. The CDR3 is 17 residues long. CDR3 sequence reads: CASSPGTSGRAENEQFF. The CDR3 DNA reads TGCGCCAGCAGCCCCGGGACTAGCGGGAGGGCGGAGAATGAGCAGTTCTTC.

This sequence joins TRBV5-1 and TRBJ1-6; D remains unclear. CDR3 length: 16 residues. Germline assignment: CDR1 SGHRS and CDR2 YFSETQ. Trimming shortened V by 4 bases and J by 0 bases, and 11 bases separated the two germline ends. The CDR3 loop is CASSPQRASYNSPLHF. The CDR3 DNA sequence: TGCGCCAGCAGCCCTCAGAGGGCCTCCTATAATTCACCCCTCCACTTT.

The chain couples TRBV4-3 to TRBJ1-3; no reliable D call. The CDR3 spans 13 residues. Germline CDR1 LGHNA, CDR2 YSLEER. V lost 2 bases to trimming and J lost 4 bases, with 6 bases between them. The CDR3: CASSQWRGNTIYF. The DNA for the CDR3 is TGCGCCAGCAGCCAATGGAGAGGAAACACCATATATTTT.

This clone was counted only a few times. The rearrangement links TRBV6-4 to TRBJ2-3, with 8 bases that match TRBD1. V lost 5 bases and J lost 0; bases outside the gene matches: 1. Germline V gives CDR1 MRHNA, CDR2 SNTAGT. CDR3 length: 14 amino acids. CDR3 coding DNA: TGTGCCAGCAGTCAGGGGGCTAGCACAGATACGCAGTATTTT. Translated: CASSQGASTDTQYF.

The V call is TRBV5-1, the J call TRBJ1-2, with 12 positions matching TRBD1. V lost 4 bases, J lost 3 bases, and 4 bases stayed unmatched. Germline V gene sequence: CDR1 SGHRS, CDR2 YFSETQ. The CDR3 consists of 15 residues. The DNA for the CDR3 is TGCGCCAGCAGCAAGGGGACAGGGGGCGACTATGGCTACACCTTC. Residues: CASSKGTGGDYGYTF.

V usage is TRBV28 and J usage is TRBJ2-1, with 12 bases aligning to TRBD1. V dropped 1 base and J dropped 7; count of bases not matched to a gene: 14. CDR1 is MDHEN and CDR2 is SYDVKM in the germline V gene. The CDR3 extends over 19 amino acids. CDR3 DNA: TGTGCCAGCAGTTTATCTTCTTGGCGGGGGACAGGGGGCTCGAATGAGCAGTTCTTC. This translates into CASSLSSWRGTGGSNEQFF.

This clone appeared a few times. This chain joins TRBV2 and TRBJ2-7; unclear D gene. This CDR3 is 13 amino acids long. V was cut by 2 bases and J by 4 bases, with 9 bases left in between. Germline V CDR1 and CDR2: SNHLY, FYNNEI. CDR3 sequence (DNA): TGTGCCAGCAGTGAACTACTGGTTTACGAGCAGTACTTC. This encodes CASSELLVYEQYF.

The sample holds one count of this clone. The chain carries TRBV7-2 and TRBJ2-5; weak D call: TRBD1 (5 bases). Germline CDR1 reads SGHTA; CDR2 reads FQGNSA. With 7 bases removed from V and 1 base from J, the gap between germline ends came to 19 bases. The CDR3 contains 16 residues. CDR3 sequence: CASKPLAGSTQETQYF. CDR3 DNA sequence: TGTGCCAGCAAACCCCTGGCAGGGTCGACCCAAGAGACCCAGTACTTC.

The chain uses TRBV9 and TRBJ1-3, with D perhaps TRBD1 (6 bases). CDR3 length equals 14 residues. V was trimmed by 4 bases and J by 5 bases, leaving 13 bases between them. CDR1 is SGDLS and CDR2 is YYNGEE in the germline V gene. Written as DNA, the CDR3 is TGTGCCAGCAGCTCAACGGACAGTCGAAACACCATATATTTT. It specifies CASSSTDSRNTIYF.

This chain uses TRBV11-3 with TRBJ2-7; TRBD1 might be the D (5 bases). V dropped 1 base and J dropped 2 bases, with 12 bases sitting between them. CDR1 is SGHNT and CDR2 is YENEEA in the germline V gene. This CDR3 has 15 amino acids. The CDR3 is CASSLGVQGPYEQYF. CDR3 DNA: TGTGCCAGCAGCTTAGGAGTTCAGGGCCCCTACGAGCAGTACTTC. The complete variable domain, with remaining parts taken from reference TRBV11-3 and TRBJ2-7, reads EAGVVQSPRYKIIEKKQPVAFWCNPISGHNTLYWYLQNLGQGPELLIRYENEEAVDDSQLPKDRFSAERLKGVDSTLKIQPAELGDSAVYLCASSLGVQGPYEQYFGPGTRLTVT.

J is TRBJ2-5 and V is TRBV29-1; 10 nucleotides align to TRBD2. This CDR3 comprises 17 residues. Trimming removed 0 bases from V and 5 bases from J; junction bases left unmatched: 12. Germline loops: CDR1 SQVTM, CDR2 ANQGSEA. The CDR3, as DNA: TGCAGCGTTGAAGAGAGCCAGCGGGGGGGCACCGGCGAGACCCAGTACTTC. Protein sequence: CSVEESQRGGTGETQYF.

This clone was detected only once. V usage is TRBV11-2 and J usage is TRBJ1-5, with unresolved D. This CDR3 is 13 amino acids long. The germline gives CDR1 SGHAT, CDR2 FQNNGV. V lost 0 bases and J 6 bases, leaving 6 bases between the germline ends. CDR3: CASSLEVAQPQHF. The DNA of the CDR3 is TGTGCCAGCAGCTTAGAAGTAGCTCAGCCCCAGCATTTT.

The chain employs TRBV7-9 and TRBJ1-1, with D unresolved. The V and J ends lost 3 bases and 0 bases respectively, with 8 bases between them. The length of the CDR3 is 14 residues. The V gene's germline CDR1 is SEHNR and CDR2 FQNEAQ (reference sequence). This CDR3 reads CASSLRVLNTEAFF. The DNA for the CDR3 is TGTGCCAGCAGCTTGAGGGTTTTGAACACTGAAGCTTTCTTT.

The chain recombines TRBV28 with TRBJ1-5, with 9 bases aligning to TRBD1. After removal of 5 bases from V and 7 bases from J, the junction contained 9 bases not matched to a gene. The germline V gene has CDR1 MDHEN and CDR2 SYDVKM. The CDR3 runs 15 residues. The CDR3 sequence: CASSRSGQGWQPQHF. CDR3 coding DNA: TGTGCCAGCAGTAGATCGGGACAGGGATGGCAGCCCCAGCATTTT.

The chain couples TRBV27 to TRBJ2-3, with 8 positions matching TRBD1. Germline V CDR1 and CDR2: MNHEY, SMNVEV (reference sequence). The CDR3 extends over 13 amino acids. V gave up 5 bases and J gave up 6 bases; unmatched junction bases: 4. The CDR3 sequence: CASSTDRADTQYF. In DNA, the CDR3 is TGTGCCAGCAGTACGGACAGGGCCGATACGCAGTATTTT.

In its sample, this clone was seen once. The V call is TRBV19, the J call TRBJ1-2; 7 bases line up with TRBD1. Germline V CDR1 and CDR2: LNHDA, SQIVND (reference sequence). The CDR3 contains 13 residues. J lost 2 bases, V lost 5 bases, and 2 bases had no gene match. The DNA of the CDR3 is TGTGCCAGTAGTTGGGACAGCAACTATGGCTACACCTTC. Residues: CASSWDSNYGYTF.